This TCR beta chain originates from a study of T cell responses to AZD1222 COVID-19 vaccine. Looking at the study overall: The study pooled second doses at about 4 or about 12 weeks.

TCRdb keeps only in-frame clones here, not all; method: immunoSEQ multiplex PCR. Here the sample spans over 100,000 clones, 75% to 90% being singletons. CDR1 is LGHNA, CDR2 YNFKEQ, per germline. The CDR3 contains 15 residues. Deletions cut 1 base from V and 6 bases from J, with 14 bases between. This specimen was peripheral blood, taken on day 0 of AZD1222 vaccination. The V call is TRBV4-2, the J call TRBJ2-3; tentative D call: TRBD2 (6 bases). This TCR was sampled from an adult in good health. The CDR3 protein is CASSQAPSGGDTQYF. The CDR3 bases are TGTGCCAGCAGCCAAGCCCCTAGTGGGGGGGATACGCAGTATTTT.